This passage covers 19 T cell receptor beta chains from one sample sequenced in a study of T cell responses to AZD1222 COVID-19 vaccine. This table comes from immunoSEQ multiplex PCR, and its TCRdb copy is limited to in-frame clones, with some not included. The table records 90,000 to 120,000 clones, roughly 85% of them present only once. The sample was peripheral blood, taken 28 days after the second AZD1222 dose. Every receptor here comes from an adult who received the AZD1222 COVID-19 vaccine.

Note on this clone: One end of the junction varies from germline; a read error may be responsible. This chain connects TRBV12-3 or TRBV12-4 to TRBJ1-1; D remains ambiguous. CDR3 length equals 12 residues. CDR3 loop: CASTLGNTEAFF. CDR3 nucleotides: TGTGCAAGCACGTTGGGTAACACTGAAGCTTTCTTT.

The rearrangement uses TRBV6-2 or TRBV6-3 and TRBJ2-2; TRBD2 matches 8 bases. Germline CDR1 MNHEY, CDR2 SVGEGT. The CDR3 contains 14 residues. With V trimmed by 6 bases and J by 4 bases, 4 bases remained unmatched. The CDR3 region is CASSSSGATGELFF. CDR3 coding DNA: TGTGCCAGCAGCAGTAGCGGGGCCACCGGGGAGCTGTTTTTT.

The CDR3 region has the DNA TGTGCCAGCAGCCGTCCCCGCCCTCGACAGGGAGACACCGGGGAGCTGTTTTTT. This gives the protein CASSRPRPRQGDTGELFF. The chain joins TRBV3-1 (or the pseudogene TRBV3-2) to TRBJ2-2; TRBD1 matches at 7 bases. The CDR3 extends over 18 amino acids. Trimming at V came to 4 bases and at J to 3 bases, leaving 14 bases not matched to a gene. Germline V gene lookup returns CDR1 LGHDT and CDR2 YNNKEL (reference sequence).

The chain carries TRBV7-9 and TRBJ2-7; D gene ambiguous. Germline CDR1 and CDR2: SEHNR and FQNEAQ (reference sequence). The CDR3 totals 14 residues. Trimming shortened V by 2 bases and J by 7 bases, and 15 bases separated the two germline ends. The CDR3 DNA reads TGTGCCAGCAGCTTACGTGGCAGGCTTACTGAGCAGTACTTC. It yields the protein CASSLRGRLTEQYF.

The CDR3 nucleotides read TGTGCCAGCAGTGTCGGGCAGAACAATGAGCAGTTCTTC. As protein: CASSVGQNNEQFF. The rearrangement links TRBV2 to TRBJ2-1; D uncertain. V lost 4 bases and J lost 5, with 9 bases in between. CDR1 SNHLY and CDR2 FYNNEI come from the germline V gene. This CDR3 comprises 13 residues.

The chain recombines TRBV5-4 with TRBJ1-4, with a weak D call TRBD1 (6 bases). Germline-derived CDR1 and CDR2 are SGHNT and YYREEE (reference sequence). V dropped 3 bases and J dropped 0 bases, with 12 bases sitting between them. The CDR3 runs to 16 residues. CDR3 amino acids: CASSSWTDTTNEKLFF. CDR3 DNA sequence: TGTGCCAGCAGCTCGTGGACAGATACAACTAATGAAAAACTGTTTTTT.

V usage is TRBV28 and J usage is TRBJ2-5, with D perhaps matching TRBD1 (6 bases). From germline, CDR1 is MDHEN and CDR2 SYDVKM. CDR3 length: 13 amino acids. V lost 6 bases, J lost 5 bases, and 13 bases lay in between. The CDR3 is CASRPQGRETQYF. As DNA, the CDR3 is TGTGCCAGCAGGCCACAGGGTAGGGAGACCCAGTACTTC.

J is TRBJ1-5 and V is TRBV12-3 or TRBV12-4, with TRBD1 matching 8 bases. CDR3 size: 13 residues. With V trimmed by 6 bases and J by 11 bases, 9 bases remained unmatched. This chain's CDR3 is CASSPGQGMSQHF. In DNA, the CDR3 is TGTGCCAGCAGCCCTGGACAGGGTATGTCCCAGCATTTT.

This clone was recorded once. The chain is built from TRBV6-5 and TRBJ1-3; D unresolved. Trimming cost V 9 bases and J 0 bases, with 15 bases left between them. Germline V gene lookup returns CDR1 MNHEY and CDR2 SVGAGI. There are 15 residues in the CDR3. The CDR3 DNA reads as TGTGCCAGTCGAAAGCAGTATGGCTCTGGAAACACCATATATTTT. Translation gives CASRKQYGSGNTIYF.

CDR3 amino acids: CASSMKLGPPYEQYF. CDR3 in DNA: TGTGCCAGTAGTATGAAACTAGGGCCGCCCTACGAGCAGTACTTC. V is TRBV19 and J is TRBJ2-7, with D tentatively TRBD2 (5 bases). CDR3 size: 15 residues. Germline CDR1 reads LNHDA; CDR2 reads SQIVND (reference sequence). The ends were cut back, 3 bases at V and 2 bases at J, with 14 bases in the middle.

The table lists this clone with a count of one. The chain recombines TRBV11-2 with TRBJ2-5; weak D call: TRBD2 (5 bases). The CDR3 has 13 residues. Germline V CDR1 and CDR2: SGHAT, FQNNGV. Trimming shortened V by 4 bases and J by 5 bases, and 11 bases separated the two germline ends. The CDR3 region has the DNA TGTGCCAGCAGCTCGACATCGGGGGAGACCCAGTACTTC. Amino acids: CASSSTSGETQYF.

The V call is TRBV7-2, the J call TRBJ1-2, with D possibly TRBD1 on 5 matching bases. V lost 5 bases and J 5 bases, leaving 9 bases between the germline ends. Looked up from germline, CDR1 is SGHTA and CDR2 is FQGNSA. CDR3 size: 12 residues. CDR3 protein: CASSADSYGYTF. CDR3 nucleotide sequence: TGTGCCAGCAGCGCAGACAGTTATGGCTACACCTTC. Variable domain in full (rest from reference TRBV7-2 and TRBJ1-2): GAGVSQSPSNKVTEKGKDVELRCDPISGHTALYWYRQSLGQGLEFLIYFQGNSAPDKSGLPSDRFSAERTGGSVSTLTIQRTQQEDSAVYLCASSADSYGYTFGSGTRLTVV.

This clone was seen once. V is TRBV6-2 or TRBV6-3 and J is TRBJ2-7; the match to TRBD1 covers 8 bases. Trimming at V came to 0 bases and at J to 7 bases, leaving 17 bases not matched to a gene. The V gene's germline CDR1 is MNHEY and CDR2 SVGEGT. The CDR3 loop spans 18 amino acids. The DNA of the CDR3 is TGTGCCAGCAGTTACTCGAGGAGCCCCGGGACAGGCACCTTAGAGCAGTACTTC. It is translated as CASSYSRSPGTGTLEQYF.

The rearrangement joins TRBV2 to TRBJ1-1, with 9 bases that match TRBD1. Germline CDR1 reads SNHLY; CDR2 reads FYNNEI. V gave up 5 bases and J gave up 3 bases; unmatched junction bases: 7. The CDR3 has 15 amino acids. The CDR3 nucleotides are TGTGCCAGCAGTCCAGGGACAGGGAAGGACACTGAAGCTTTCTTT. It encodes CASSPGTGKDTEAFF.

The rearrangement uses TRBV3-1 (or the pseudogene TRBV3-2) and TRBJ2-2; weak D call: TRBD2 (6 bases). In germline, CDR1 is LGHDT, CDR2 YNNKEL (reference sequence). There are 16 residues in the CDR3. The germline V and J ends were trimmed by 5 bases and 0 bases, with 13 bases remaining between them. CDR3 nucleotides: TGTGCCAGCAGCAGGCGGACGGGGGCGAACACCGGGGAGCTGTTTTTT. It codes for CASSRRTGANTGELFF.

This sequence joins TRBV11-2 and TRBJ2-5, with D hard to call. Germline V gene data show CDR1 as SGHAT and CDR2 as FQNNGV. The CDR3 consists of 12 residues. Trimming took 5 bases from V and 3 from J, leaving 7 bases between them. The CDR3, as DNA: TGTGCCAGCAGCCAGACGGAAGAGACCCAGTACTTC. Amino acids: CASSQTEETQYF.

The gene calls are TRBV6-1 and TRBJ2-7, with D possibly being TRBD1 (6 bases). Trimming removed 3 bases at V and 3 bases at J, with 12 bases between. This CDR3 has 14 residues. Germline values: CDR1 MNHNS, CDR2 SASEGT. This CDR3 is CASSDRGGGYEQYF. CDR3 in DNA: TGTGCCAGCAGTGACAGAGGGGGTGGCTACGAGCAGTACTTC.

This clone occurred once. The V gene is TRBV12-3 or TRBV12-4, the J gene TRBJ1-1, with D possibly matching TRBD1 (5 bases). The germline V and J ends were trimmed by 3 bases and 4 bases, with 9 bases remaining between them. The CDR3 is 13 amino acids. Here the CDR3 DNA reads TGTGCCAGCAGTTTTCAGGGAGGCACTGAAGCTTTCTTT. Amino acids: CASSFQGGTEAFF.

Of note for this clone: One end of the junction varies from germline; a read error may be responsible. DNA for the CDR3: TGTGCCACCAAGACAGGGGGCTCCTCTAACTATGGCTACACTTTC. Translating it yields CATKTGGSSNYGYTF. The chain carries TRBV19 and TRBJ1-2, with 10 bases fitting TRBD1. The CDR3 is 15 residues long. The germline gives CDR1 LNHDA, CDR2 SQIVND (reference sequence).